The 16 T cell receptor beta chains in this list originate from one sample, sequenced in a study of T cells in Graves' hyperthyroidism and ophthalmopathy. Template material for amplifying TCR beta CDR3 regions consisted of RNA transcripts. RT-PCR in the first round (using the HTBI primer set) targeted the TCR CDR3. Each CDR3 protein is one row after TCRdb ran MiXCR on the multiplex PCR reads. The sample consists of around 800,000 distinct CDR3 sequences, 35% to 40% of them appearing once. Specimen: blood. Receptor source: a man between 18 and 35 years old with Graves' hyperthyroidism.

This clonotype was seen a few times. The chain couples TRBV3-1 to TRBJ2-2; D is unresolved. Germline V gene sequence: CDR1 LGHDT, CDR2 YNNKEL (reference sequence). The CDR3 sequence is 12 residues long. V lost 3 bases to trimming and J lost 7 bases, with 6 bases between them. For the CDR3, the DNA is TGTGCCAGCAGCCACTTGGGCGGGGAGCTGTTTTTT. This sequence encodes CASSHLGGELFF.

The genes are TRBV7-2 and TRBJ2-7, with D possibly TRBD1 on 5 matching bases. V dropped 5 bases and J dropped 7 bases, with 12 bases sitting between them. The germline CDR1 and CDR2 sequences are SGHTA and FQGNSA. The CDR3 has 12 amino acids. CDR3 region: CASSRPPGEQYF. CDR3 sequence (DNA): TGTGCCAGCAGCCGACCTCCAGGGGAGCAGTACTTC. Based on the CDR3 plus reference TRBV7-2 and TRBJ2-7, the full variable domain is GAGVSQSPSNKVTEKGKDVELRCDPISGHTALYWYRQSLGQGLEFLIYFQGNSAPDKSGLPSDRFSAERTGGSVSTLTIQRTQQEDSAVYLCASSRPPGEQYFGPGTRLTVT.

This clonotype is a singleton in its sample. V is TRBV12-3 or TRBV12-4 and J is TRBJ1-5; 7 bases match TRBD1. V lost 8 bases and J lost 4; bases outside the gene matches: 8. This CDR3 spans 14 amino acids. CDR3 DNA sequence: TGTGCCAGCTCTGCCGGGACAGAGAATCAGCCCCAGCATTTT. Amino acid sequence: CASSAGTENQPQHF.

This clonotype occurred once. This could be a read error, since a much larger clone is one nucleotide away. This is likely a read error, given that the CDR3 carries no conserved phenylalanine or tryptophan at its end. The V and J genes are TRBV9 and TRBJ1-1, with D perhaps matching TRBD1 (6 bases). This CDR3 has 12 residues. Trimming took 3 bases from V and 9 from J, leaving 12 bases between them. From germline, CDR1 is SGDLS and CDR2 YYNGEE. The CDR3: CASSGQQGKAFL. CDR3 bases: TGTGCCAGCAGCGGACAACAGGGAAAAGCTTTCCTT.

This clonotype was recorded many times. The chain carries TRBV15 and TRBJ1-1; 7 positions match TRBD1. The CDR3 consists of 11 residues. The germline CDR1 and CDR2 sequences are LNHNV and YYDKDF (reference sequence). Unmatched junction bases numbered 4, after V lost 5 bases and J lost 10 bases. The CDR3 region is CATSGDSGAFF. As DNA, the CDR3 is TGTGCCACCAGCGGGGACAGTGGAGCTTTCTTT.

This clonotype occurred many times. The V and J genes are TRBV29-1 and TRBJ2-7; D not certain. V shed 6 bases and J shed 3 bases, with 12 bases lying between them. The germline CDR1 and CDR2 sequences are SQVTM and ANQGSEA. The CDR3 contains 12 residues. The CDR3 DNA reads TGCAGCGTCTTTCCGGACGGCTACGAGCAGTACTTC. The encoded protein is CSVFPDGYEQYF.

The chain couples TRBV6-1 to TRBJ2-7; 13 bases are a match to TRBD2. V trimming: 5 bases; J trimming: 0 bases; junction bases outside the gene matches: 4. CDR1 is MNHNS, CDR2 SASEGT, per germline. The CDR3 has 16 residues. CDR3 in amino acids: CASSRLAGGGSYEQYF. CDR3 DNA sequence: TGTGCCAGCAGTAGACTAGCGGGAGGAGGCTCCTACGAGCAGTACTTC.

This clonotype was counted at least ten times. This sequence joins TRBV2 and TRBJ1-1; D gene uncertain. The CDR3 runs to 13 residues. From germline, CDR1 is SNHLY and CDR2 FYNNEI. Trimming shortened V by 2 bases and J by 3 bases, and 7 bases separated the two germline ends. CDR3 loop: CASSERQYTEAFF. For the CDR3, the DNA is TGTGCCAGCAGTGAACGTCAGTACACTGAAGCTTTCTTT.

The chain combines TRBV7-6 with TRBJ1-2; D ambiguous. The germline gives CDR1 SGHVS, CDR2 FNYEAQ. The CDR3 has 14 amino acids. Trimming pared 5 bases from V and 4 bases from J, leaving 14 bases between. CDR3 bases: TGTGCCAGCAGCCAGGACCCCGCAAGCTATGGCTACACCTTC. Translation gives CASSQDPASYGYTF. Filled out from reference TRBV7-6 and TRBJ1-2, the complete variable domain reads GAGVSQSPRYKVTKRGQDVALRCDPISGHVSLYWYRQALGQGPEFLTYFNYEAQQDKSGLPNDRFSAERPEGSISTLTIQRTEQRDSAMYRCASSQDPASYGYTFGSGTRLTVV.

The CDR3 region is CASRPGQGSGANVLTF. CDR3 coding DNA: TGTGCCAGTAGACCGGGACAGGGTTCTGGGGCCAACGTCCTGACTTTC. The chain carries TRBV19 and TRBJ2-6; 9 bases match TRBD1. CDR3 length equals 16 residues. Germline CDR1 LNHDA, CDR2 SQIVND (reference sequence). With 6 bases clipped from V and 1 base from J, the junction kept 4 bases outside the gene matches.

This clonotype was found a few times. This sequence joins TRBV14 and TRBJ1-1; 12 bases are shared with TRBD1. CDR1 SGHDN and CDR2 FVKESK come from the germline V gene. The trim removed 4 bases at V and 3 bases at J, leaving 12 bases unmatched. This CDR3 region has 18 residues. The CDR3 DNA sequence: TGTGCCAGCAGCCCCTCCTTTCCGGGACAGGGGGCCTACACTGAAGCTTTCTTT. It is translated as CASSPSFPGQGAYTEAFF.

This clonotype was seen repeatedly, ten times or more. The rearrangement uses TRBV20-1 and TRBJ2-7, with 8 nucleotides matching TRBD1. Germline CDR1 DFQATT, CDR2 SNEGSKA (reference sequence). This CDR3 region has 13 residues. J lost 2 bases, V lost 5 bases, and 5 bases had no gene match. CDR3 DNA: TGCAGTGCTTGGAAACAGGGGGCCTACGAGCAGTACTTC. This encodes CSAWKQGAYEQYF.

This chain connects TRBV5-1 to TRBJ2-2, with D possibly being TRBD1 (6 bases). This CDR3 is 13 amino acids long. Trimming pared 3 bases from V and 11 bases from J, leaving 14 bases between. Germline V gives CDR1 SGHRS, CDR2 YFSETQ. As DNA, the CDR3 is TGCGCCAGCAGCTCCGGCCCAGGGGAAGAGCTGTTTTTT. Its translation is CASSSGPGEELFF.

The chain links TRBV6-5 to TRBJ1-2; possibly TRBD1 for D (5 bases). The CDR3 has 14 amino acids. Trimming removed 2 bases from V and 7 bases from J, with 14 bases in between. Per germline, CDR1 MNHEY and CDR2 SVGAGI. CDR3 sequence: CASSYGGSLGGYTF. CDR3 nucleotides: TGTGCCAGCAGTTACGGGGGGTCCTTGGGTGGCTACACCTTC.

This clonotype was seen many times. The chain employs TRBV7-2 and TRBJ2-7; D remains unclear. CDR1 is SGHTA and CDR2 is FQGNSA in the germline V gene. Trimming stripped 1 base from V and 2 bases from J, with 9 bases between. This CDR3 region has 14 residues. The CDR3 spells CASSLVPFTYEQYF. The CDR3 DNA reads TGTGCCAGCAGCTTAGTGCCGTTCACCTACGAGCAGTACTTC.

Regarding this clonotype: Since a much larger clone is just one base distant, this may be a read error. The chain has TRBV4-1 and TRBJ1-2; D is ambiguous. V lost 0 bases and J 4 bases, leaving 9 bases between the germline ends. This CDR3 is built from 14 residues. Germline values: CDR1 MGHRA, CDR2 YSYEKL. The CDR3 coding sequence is TGCGCCAGCAGCCAAGATCGGGTTGGCTATGGCTACACCTTC. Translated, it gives CASSQDRVGYGYTF.